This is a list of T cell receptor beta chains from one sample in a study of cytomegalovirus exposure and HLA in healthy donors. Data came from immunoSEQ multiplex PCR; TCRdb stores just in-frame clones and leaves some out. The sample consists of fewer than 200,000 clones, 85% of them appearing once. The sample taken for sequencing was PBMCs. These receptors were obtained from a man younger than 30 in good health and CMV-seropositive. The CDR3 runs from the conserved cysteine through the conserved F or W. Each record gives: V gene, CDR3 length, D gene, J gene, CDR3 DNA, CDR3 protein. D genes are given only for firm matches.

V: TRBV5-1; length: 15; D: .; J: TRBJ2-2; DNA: TGCGCCAGCAGCTTGGGGGCCACGAGCACCGGGGAGCTGTTTTTT; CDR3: CASSLGATSTGELFF
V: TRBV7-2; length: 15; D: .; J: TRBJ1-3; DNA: TGTGCCAGCAGCTTCGCTGAGAGCTCTGGAAACACCATATATTTT; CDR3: CASSFAESSGNTIYF
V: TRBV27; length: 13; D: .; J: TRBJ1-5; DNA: TGTGCCAGCAGTTCAGGGCTTAAACAGCCCCAGCATTTT; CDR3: CASSSGLKQPQHF
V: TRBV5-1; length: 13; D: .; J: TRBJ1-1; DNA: TGCGCCAGCAGCTTGGTCGGGGACACTGAAGCTTTCTTT; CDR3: CASSLVGDTEAFF
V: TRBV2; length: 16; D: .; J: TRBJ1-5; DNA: TGTGCCAGCAGTGAACAAAGGTCAGGGAGGAATCAGCCCCAGCATTTT; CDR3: CASSEQRSGRNQPQHF
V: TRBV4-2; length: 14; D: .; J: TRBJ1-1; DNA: TGTGCCAGCAGCCAAGACAAGGGGCACACTGAAGCTTTCTTT; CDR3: CASSQDKGHTEAFF
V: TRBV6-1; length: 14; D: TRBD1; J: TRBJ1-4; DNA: TGTGCCAGCAGGTCCCAGGGGGATGGTGAAAAACTGTTTTTT; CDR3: CASRSQGDGEKLFF
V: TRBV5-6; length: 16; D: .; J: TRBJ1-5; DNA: TGTGCCAGCAGCGGGGGCGGGGGGCGAGGCAATCAGCCCCAGCATTTT; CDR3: CASSGGGGRGNQPQHF
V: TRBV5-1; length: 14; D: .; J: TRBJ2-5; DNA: TGCGCCAGCAGCTTGATACAGGGCCAAGAGACCCAGTACTTC; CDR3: CASSLIQGQETQYF
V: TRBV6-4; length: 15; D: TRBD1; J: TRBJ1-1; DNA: TGTGCCAGCAGTAAAGAGGACAGGGCATGGACTGAAGCTTTCTTT; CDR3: CASSKEDRAWTEAFF
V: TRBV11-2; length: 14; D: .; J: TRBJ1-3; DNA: TGTGCCAGCAGCACGGACATCTCTGGAAACACCATATATTTT; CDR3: CASSTDISGNTIYF
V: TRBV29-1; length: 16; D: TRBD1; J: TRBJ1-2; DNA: TGCAGCGTTGAATTCCCCAGGGGGCTATGGGGCTATGGCTACACCTTC; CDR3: CSVEFPRGLWGYGYTF
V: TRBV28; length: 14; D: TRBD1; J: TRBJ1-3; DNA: TGTGCCAGCACCGACAGGGGGCTTGGAAACACCATATATTTT; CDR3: CASTDRGLGNTIYF
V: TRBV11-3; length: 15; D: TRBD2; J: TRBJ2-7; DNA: TGTGCCAGCAGCCCGGGACTAGCGGGGTCCTACGAGCAGTACTTC; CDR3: CASSPGLAGSYEQYF
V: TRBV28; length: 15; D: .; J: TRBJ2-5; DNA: TGTGCCAGCAGACCATTGGGGGCGCAACAAGAGACCCAGTACTTC; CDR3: CASRPLGAQQETQYF
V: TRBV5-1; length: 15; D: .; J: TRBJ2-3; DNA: TGCGCCAGCAGAATTGGAGGACGGAGCACAGATACGCAGTATTTT; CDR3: CASRIGGRSTDTQYF
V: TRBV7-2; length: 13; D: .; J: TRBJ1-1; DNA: TGTGCCAGCAGCTCGGGACAGAACACTGAAGCTTTCTTT; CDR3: CASSSGQNTEAFF
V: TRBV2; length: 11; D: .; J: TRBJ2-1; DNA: TGTGCCAGCAGCTCTTACAATGAGCAGTTCTTC; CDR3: CASSSYNEQFF
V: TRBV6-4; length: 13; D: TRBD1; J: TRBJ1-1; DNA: TGTGCCAGCAGCCGGGACAGGGGAACTGAAGCTTTCTTT; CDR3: CASSRDRGTEAFF
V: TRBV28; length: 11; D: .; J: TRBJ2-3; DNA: TGTGCCAGCAGTTTATCTCATACGCAGTATTTT; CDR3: CASSLSHTQYF
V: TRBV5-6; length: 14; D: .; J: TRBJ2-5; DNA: TGTGCCAGCAGCTTTTTTCACAGACAAGAGACCCAGTACTTC; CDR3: CASSFFHRQETQYF
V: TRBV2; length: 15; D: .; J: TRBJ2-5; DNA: TGTGCCAGCAGCGGTCAGCCTGGCGGGCAAGAGACCCAGTACTTC; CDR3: CASSGQPGGQETQYF
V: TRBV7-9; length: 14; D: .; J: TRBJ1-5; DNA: TGTGCCAGCAGCTTAGACACGATAAATCAGCCCCAGCATTTT; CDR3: CASSLDTINQPQHF
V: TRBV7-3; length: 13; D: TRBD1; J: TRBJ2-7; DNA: TGTGCCAGCAGCGAGGGACAGGGCGAAGAGCAGTACTTC; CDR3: CASSEGQGEEQYF
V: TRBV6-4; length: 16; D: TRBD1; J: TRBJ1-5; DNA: TGTGCCAGCAGTTGGACAGGCGCTGGTGGCAATCAGCCCCAGCATTTT; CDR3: CASSWTGAGGNQPQHF
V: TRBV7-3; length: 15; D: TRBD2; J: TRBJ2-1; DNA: TGTGCCAGCAGCTTTGACCCTAGCGGGAGGGGTGAGCAGTTCTTC; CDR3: CASSFDPSGRGEQFF